This T cell receptor beta chain originates from a study of low-dose radiotherapy and immunotherapy resistance in tumors. Study context: Aspirin was administered orally at 300 mg daily for four cycles, commencing on cycle 1 day 1.

This clonotype was counted many times. V dropped 3 bases and J dropped 3 bases, with 14 bases sitting between them. The CDR3 is made up of 15 amino acids. Looked up from germline, CDR1 is ENHRY and CDR2 is SYGVKD. Time point of the sample: before trial treatment. Gene-specific TRAV and TRBV primers were used for first-strand cDNA, covering alpha and beta chains. With a constant-region primer and a V-primer adapter, TCRs were subjected to roughly 18 PCR cycles of amplification. Through in vitro transcription, the mRNA that had been isolated was amplified. TCRdb called the reads again in MiXCR, with one record for every CDR3 protein. This sample has more than 50,000 distinct CDR3 sequences; around 27% occur once, and the top ten carry about 6%.

J is TRBJ1-1 and V is TRBV10-3, with a tentative D call TRBD1 (5 bases). Sequences were derived from PBMCs, sampled before treatment. This clonotype originated in a male donor with prostate cancer. As DNA, the CDR3 is TGTGCCATCAGTGACCCCGGGGGTCGGGACACTGAAGCTTTCTTT. This translates into CAISDPGGRDTEAFF.